These T cell receptor beta chains were read from a single sample in a study of blood T cells in healthy people across ages. TCRdb reanalysed the 5' RACE reads using MiXCR and keeps one entry per CDR3 protein. The table records roughly 1,500,000 distinct CDR3 sequences, roughly 30% of them present only once. Sequencing was performed on blood. The source of these receptors is a woman in her 30s in good health. The conserved cysteine and the conserved F or W are not part of the CDR3 here. Clone size is stated in some rows and not others, as once, few, many or a class when expanded.

cdr3_aa cdr3_length v_call clone_size j_call
ASSKLTGADTEAF 13 TRBV5-1 - TRBJ1-1
ASSWRTSGKNSYEQY 15 TRBV11-2 - TRBJ2-7
ASRSEVTKQY 10 TRBV2 - TRBJ2-7
ASSLASGTTVREQY 14 TRBV5-1 few TRBJ2-7
ASSSGIKETQY 11 TRBV3-1 few TRBJ2-5
ASNPRRGGLNEQF 13 TRBV7-2 - TRBJ2-1
ASSYLKDQWSDSYEQY 16 TRBV6-2/TRBV6-3 few -
ASSERYGDTQY 11 TRBV6-1 - TRBJ2-3
ASSLRATGHHTDTQY 15 TRBV7-3 - TRBJ2-3
ASRARVNLNNEQF 13 TRBV5-5 few TRBJ2-1
SVEDPGQGGEQY 12 TRBV29-1 few TRBJ2-7
AGSLQGDQPQH 11 TRBV12-3/TRBV12-4 - TRBJ1-5
ASSSAGTSGGTDTQY 15 TRBV12-3/TRBV12-4 - TRBJ2-3
ASSLLSKEEAGNEQF 15 TRBV27 few TRBJ2-1
ASSERPNSPLH 11 TRBV6-1 - TRBJ1-6
TPEGQGVNYGYT 12 TRBV20-1 few TRBJ1-2
ASSKNNGGQETQY 13 TRBV4-1 many TRBJ2-5
ASSSLTSGSSNEQF 14 TRBV7-7 - TRBJ2-1
TSSQAGGRSNQPQH 14 TRBV3-1 once TRBJ1-5
ASSPSGPSSYNEQF 14 TRBV12-3/TRBV12-4 few TRBJ2-1
TSTIRQGSYEQY 12 TRBV18 - TRBJ2-7
VSTPGGTGWATAF 13 TRBV12-3/TRBV12-4 - TRBJ1-1
ASSYSIGQPQH 11 TRBV6-2/TRBV6-3 - TRBJ1-5
SASSPTGAGTDTQY 14 TRBV20-1 - TRBJ2-3